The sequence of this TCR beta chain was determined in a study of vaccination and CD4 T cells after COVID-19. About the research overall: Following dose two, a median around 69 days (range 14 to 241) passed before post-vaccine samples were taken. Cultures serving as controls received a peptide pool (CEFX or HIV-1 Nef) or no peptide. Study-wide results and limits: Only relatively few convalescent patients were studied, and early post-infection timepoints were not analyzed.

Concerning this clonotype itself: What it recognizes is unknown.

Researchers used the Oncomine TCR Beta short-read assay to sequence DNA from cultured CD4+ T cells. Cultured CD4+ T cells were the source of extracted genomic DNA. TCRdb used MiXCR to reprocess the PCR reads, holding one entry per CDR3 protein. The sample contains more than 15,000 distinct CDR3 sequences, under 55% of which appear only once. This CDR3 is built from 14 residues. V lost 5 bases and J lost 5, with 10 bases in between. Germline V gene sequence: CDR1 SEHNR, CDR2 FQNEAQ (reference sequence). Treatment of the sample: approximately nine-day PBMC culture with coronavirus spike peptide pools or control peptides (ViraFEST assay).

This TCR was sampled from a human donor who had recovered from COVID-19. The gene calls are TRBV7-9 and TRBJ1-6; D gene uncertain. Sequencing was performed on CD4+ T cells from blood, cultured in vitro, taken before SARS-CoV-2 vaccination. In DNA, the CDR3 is TGTGCCAGCAGCCACGAAAACAATAATTCACCCCTCCACTTT. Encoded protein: CASSHENNNSPLHF.